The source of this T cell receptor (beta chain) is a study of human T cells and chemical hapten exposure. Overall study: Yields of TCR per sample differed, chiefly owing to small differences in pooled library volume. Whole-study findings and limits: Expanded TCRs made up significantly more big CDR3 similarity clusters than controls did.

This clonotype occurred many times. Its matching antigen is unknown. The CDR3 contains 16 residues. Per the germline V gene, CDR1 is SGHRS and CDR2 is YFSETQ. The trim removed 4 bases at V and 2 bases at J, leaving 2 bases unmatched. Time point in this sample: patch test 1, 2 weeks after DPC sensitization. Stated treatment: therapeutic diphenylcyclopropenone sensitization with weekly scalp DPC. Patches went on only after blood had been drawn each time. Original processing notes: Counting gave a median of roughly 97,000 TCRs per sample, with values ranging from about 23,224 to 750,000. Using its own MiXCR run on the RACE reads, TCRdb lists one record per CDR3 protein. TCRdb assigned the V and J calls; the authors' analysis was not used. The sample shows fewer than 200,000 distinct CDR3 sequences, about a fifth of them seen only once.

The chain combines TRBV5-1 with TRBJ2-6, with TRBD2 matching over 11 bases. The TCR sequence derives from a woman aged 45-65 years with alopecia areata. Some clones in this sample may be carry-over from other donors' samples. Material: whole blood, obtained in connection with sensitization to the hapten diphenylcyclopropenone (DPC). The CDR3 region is CASSPTSGAGANVLTF. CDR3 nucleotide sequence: TGCGCCAGCAGCCCGACTAGCGGGGCTGGGGCCAACGTCCTGACTTTC.